This T cell receptor (beta chain) comes out of a study of blood T cells in healthy people across ages. The germline CDR1 and CDR2 sequences are KGHSH and LQKENI. The CDR3 is 16 amino acids. Study findings and constraints: Diversity was higher, and naive CD4+ cells more numerous, in long-lived donors than in aged donors. TCR beta diversity per million T cells fell roughly linearly with age.

Donors each provided 7.5 to 10 milliliters of peripheral blood. This clonotype was detected a few times. Its antigen is still unknown. For the second PCR, which ran for roughly 7 to 11 cycles, a sample-barcoded 5' primer and a J-beta primer mix were used. Every cDNA molecule bore a tag from a template-switch adaptor containing 12 random nucleotides. TCRdb reprocessed the 5' RACE reads via MiXCR and lists one record per CDR3 protein. The sample comprises 550,000 to 700,000 distinct CDR3 sequences, 27% of which are singletons, and around a sixth rests with the top ten. This chain links TRBV18 with TRBJ2-5, with 7 bases lining up with TRBD1. TRBJ2-7 matches the DNA end more closely, so the J call is doubtful. The TCR was taken from a woman in her seventies in good health. Sequencing input: blood. The CDR3 DNA sequence: TGTGCCAGCTCACTTACCCGACAGGGCTCCTCCTACGAGCAGTACTTC. Translating gives CASSLTRQGSSYEQYF.